This TCR beta chain originates from a study of T cell responses to AZD1222 COVID-19 vaccine. Whole-study findings and limits: Clonal diversity may have been underestimated in mostly white British donors. Unmutated variant regions are reportedly the target of nearly half of TCRs that are spike-specific. At 160-218 and 743-854, vaccine-associated CD4 TCRs were dominant, and they spanned spike.

V was shortened by 1 base and J by 5 bases, with 10 bases between the two germline ends. The germline gives CDR1 SGHTA, CDR2 FQGTGA. The CDR3 covers 14 residues. The method was immunoSEQ multiplex PCR; TCRdb's version includes in-frame clones alone and lacks a portion of them. The table includes about 83,000 clones, more than 75% detected once. Turning to this clone: Its antigen remains unidentified.

The material was peripheral blood, obtained on day 0 of MenACWY control vaccination. The chain couples TRBV7-3 to TRBJ2-3; possible D gene TRBD2, 5 bases. This TCR was recovered from an adult in good health. CDR3 nucleotides: TGTGCCAGCAGCTTAAACAGCGGCGGAGATACGCAGTATTTT. This sequence encodes CASSLNSGGDTQYF.